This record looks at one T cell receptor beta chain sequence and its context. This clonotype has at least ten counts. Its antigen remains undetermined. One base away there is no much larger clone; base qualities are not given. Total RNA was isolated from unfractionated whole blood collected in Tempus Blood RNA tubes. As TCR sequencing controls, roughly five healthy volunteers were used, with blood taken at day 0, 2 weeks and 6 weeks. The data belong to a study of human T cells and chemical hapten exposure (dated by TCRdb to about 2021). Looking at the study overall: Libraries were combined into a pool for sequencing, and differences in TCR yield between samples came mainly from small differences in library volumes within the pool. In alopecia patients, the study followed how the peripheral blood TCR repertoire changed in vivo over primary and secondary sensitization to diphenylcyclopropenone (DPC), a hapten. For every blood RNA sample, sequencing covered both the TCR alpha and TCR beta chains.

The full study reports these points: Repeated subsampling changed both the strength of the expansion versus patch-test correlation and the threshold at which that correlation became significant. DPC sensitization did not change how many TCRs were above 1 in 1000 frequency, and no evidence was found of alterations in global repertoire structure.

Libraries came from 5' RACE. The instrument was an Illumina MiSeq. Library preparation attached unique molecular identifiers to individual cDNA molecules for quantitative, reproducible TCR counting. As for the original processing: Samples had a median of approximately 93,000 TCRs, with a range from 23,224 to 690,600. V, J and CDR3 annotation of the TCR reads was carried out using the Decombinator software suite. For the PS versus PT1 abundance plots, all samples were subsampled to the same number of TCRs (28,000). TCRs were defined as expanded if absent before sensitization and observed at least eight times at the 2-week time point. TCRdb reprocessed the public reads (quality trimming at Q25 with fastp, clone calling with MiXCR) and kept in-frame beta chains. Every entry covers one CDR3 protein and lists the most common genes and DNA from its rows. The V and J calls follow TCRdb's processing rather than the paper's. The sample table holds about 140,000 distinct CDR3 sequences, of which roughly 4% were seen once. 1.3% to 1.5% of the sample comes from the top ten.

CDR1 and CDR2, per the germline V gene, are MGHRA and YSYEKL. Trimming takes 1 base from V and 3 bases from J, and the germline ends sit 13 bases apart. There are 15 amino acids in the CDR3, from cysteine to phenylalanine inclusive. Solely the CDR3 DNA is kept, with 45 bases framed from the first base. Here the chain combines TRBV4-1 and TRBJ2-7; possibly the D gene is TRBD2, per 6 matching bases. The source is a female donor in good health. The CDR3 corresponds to CASSQVRLDRYEQYF. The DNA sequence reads TGCGCCAGCAGCCAAGTTCGACTAGACCGCTACGAGCAGTACTTC.